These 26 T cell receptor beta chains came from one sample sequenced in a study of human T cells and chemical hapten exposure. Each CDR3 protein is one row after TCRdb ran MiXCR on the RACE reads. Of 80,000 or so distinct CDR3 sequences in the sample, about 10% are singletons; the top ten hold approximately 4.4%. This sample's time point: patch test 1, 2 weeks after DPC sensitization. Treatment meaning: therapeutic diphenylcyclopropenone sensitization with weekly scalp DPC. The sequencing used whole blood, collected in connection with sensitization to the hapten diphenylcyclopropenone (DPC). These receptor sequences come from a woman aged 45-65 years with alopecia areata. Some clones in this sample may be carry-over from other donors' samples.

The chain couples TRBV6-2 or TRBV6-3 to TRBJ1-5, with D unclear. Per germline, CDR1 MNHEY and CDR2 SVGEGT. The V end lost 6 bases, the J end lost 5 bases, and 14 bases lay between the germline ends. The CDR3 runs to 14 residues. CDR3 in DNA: TGTGCCAGCAGCCGTGAGCCGGAATATCAGCCCCAGCATTTT. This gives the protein CASSREPEYQPQHF.

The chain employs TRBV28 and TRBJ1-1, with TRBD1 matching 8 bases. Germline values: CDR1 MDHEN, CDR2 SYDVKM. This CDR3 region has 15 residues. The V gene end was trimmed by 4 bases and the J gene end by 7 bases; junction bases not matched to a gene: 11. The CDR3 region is CASSSPGQGGYEAFF. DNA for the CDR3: TGTGCCAGCAGTTCCCCCGGACAGGGCGGATATGAAGCTTTCTTT.

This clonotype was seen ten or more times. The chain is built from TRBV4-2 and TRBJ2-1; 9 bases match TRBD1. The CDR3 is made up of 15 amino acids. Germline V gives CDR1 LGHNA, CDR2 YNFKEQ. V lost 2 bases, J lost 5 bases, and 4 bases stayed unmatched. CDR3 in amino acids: CASSQRDRENNEQFF. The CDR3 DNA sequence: TGTGCCAGCAGCCAACGGGACAGGGAGAACAATGAGCAGTTCTTC.

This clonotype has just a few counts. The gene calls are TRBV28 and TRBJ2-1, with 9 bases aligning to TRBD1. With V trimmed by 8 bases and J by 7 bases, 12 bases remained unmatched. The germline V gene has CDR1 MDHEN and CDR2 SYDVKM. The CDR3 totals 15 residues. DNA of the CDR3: TGTGCCAGCCACGCCTCGGGACAGGGAGATAATGAGCAGTTCTTC. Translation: CASHASGQGDNEQFF. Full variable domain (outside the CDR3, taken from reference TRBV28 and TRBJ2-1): DVKVTQSSRYLVKRTGEKVFLECVQDMDHENMFWYRQDPGLGLRLIYFSYDVKMKEKGDIPEGYSVSREKKERFSLILESASTNQTSMYLCASHASGQGDNEQFFGPGTRLTVL.

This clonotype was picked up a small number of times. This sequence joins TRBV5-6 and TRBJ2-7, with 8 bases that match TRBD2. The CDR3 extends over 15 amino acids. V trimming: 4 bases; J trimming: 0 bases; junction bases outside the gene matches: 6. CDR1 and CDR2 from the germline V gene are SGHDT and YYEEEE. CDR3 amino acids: CASSQAGASSYEQYF. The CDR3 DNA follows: TGTGCCAGCAGCCAAGCGGGGGCCTCCTCCTACGAGCAGTACTTC.

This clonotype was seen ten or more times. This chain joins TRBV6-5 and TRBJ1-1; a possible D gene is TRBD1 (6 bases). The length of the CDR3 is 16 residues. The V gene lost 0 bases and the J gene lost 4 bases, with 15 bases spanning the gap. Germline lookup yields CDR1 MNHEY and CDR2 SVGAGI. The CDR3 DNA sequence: TGTGCCAGCAGTTACTCGTGGCAGGGGATAACCACTGAAGCTTTCTTT. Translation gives CASSYSWQGITTEAFF.

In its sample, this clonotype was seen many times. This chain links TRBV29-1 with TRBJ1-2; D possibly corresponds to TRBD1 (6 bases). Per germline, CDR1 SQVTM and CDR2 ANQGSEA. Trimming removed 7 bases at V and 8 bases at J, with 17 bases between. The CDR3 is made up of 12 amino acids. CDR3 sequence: CSDIQGIGGYTF. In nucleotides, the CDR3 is TGCAGCGATATACAGGGAATAGGCGGCTACACCTTC.

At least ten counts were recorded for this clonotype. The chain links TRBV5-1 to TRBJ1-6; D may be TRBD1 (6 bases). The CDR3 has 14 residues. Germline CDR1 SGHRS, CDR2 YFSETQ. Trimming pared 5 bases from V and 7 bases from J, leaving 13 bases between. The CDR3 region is CASRLTGANSPLHF. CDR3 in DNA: TGCGCCAGCAGATTGACGGGGGCAAATTCACCCCTCCACTTT.

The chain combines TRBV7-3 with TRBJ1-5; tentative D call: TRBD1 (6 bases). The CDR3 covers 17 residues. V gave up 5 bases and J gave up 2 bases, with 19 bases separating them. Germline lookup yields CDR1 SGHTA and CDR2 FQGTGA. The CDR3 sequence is CASSPPGGGRGNQPQHF. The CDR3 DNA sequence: TGTGCCAGCAGCCCCCCCGGGGGCGGCCGAGGCAATCAGCCCCAGCATTTT.

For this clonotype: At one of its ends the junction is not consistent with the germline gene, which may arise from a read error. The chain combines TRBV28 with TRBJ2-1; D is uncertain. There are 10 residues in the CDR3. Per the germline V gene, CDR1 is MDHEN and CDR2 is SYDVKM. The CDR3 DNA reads TGTGCCAACAGTGGACGGAGGCAGTTCTTC. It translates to CANSGRRQFF.

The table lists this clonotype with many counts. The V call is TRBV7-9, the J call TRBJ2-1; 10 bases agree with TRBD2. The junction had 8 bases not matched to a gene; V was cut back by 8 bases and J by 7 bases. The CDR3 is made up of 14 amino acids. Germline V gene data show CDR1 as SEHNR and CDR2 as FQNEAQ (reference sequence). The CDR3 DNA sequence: TGTGCCAGCGTTCTAGCGGGAGCCCTAAATGAGCAGTTCTTC. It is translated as CASVLAGALNEQFF.

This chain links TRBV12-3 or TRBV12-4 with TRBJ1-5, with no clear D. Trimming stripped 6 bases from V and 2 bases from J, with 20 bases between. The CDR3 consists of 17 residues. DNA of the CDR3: TGTGCCAGCAGCCCGGGCGCGGGGAGAGCGGGCAATCAGCCCCAGCATTTT. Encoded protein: CASSPGAGRAGNQPQHF.

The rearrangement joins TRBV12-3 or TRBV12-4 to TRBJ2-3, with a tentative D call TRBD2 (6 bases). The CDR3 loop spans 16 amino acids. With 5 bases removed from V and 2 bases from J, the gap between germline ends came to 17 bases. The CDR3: CASSPAGTAITDTQYF. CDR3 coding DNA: TGTGCCAGCAGTCCTGCCGGGACTGCCATCACAGATACGCAGTATTTT.

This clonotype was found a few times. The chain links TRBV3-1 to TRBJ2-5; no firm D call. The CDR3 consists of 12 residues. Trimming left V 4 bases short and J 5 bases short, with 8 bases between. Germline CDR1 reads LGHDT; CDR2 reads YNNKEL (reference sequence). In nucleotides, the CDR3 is TGTGCCAGCAGCCCGACTTGGGAGACCCAGTACTTC. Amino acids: CASSPTWETQYF.

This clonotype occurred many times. CDR3 nucleotides: TGTGCCAGTAAAACCTATGTTAGCACAGATACGCAGTATTTT. Translated, it gives CASKTYVSTDTQYF. V gene TRBV7-8 combines with J gene TRBJ2-3; D is ambiguous. The CDR3 covers 14 residues. V was shortened by 9 bases and J by 0 bases, with 13 bases between the two germline ends. The germline V gene encodes CDR1 SGHVS and CDR2 FQNEAQ.

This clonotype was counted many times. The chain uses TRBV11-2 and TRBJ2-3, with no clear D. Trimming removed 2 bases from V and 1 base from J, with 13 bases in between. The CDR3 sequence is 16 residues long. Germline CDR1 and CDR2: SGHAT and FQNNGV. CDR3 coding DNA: TGTGCCAGCAGCTTACGTCTAGGTGGCGGCACAGATACGCAGTATTTT. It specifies CASSLRLGGGTDTQYF. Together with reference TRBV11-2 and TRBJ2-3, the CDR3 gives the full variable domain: EAGVAQSPRYKIIEKRQSVAFWCNPISGHATLYWYQQILGQGPKLLIQFQNNGVVDDSQLPKDRFSAERLKGVDSTLKIQPAKLEDSAVYLCASSLRLGGGTDTQYFGPGTRLTVL.

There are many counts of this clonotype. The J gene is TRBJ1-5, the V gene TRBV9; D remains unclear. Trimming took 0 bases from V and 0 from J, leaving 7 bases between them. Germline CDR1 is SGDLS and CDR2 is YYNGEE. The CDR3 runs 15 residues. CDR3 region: CASSVGEYSNQPQHF. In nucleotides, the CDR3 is TGTGCCAGCAGCGTAGGGGAGTATAGCAATCAGCCCCAGCATTTT. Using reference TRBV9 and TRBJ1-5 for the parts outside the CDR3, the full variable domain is DSGVTQTPKHLITATGQRVTLRCSPRSGDLSVYWYQQSLDQGLQFLIQYYNGEERAKGNILERFSAQQFPDLHSELNLSSLELGDSALYFCASSVGEYSNQPQHFGDGTRLSIL.

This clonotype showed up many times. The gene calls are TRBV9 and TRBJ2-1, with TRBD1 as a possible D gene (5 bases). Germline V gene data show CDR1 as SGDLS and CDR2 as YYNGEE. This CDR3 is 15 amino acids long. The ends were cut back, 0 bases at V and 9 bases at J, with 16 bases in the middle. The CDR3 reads CASSVEGSSASEQFF. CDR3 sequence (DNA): TGTGCCAGCAGCGTAGAGGGGTCCTCGGCGAGTGAGCAGTTCTTC.

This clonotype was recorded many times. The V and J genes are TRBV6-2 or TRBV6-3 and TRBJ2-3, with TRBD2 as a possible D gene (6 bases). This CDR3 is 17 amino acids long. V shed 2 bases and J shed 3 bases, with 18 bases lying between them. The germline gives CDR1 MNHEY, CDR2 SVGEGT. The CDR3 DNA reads TGTGCCAGCAGTTACCCAGTACCGGGACTCGAAACAGATACGCAGTATTTT. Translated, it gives CASSYPVPGLETDTQYF.

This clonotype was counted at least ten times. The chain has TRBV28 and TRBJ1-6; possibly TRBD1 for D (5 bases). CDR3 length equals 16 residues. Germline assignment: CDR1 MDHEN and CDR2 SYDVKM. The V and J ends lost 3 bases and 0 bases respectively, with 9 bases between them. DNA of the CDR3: TGTGCCAGCAGTTTGCGGGGCAGCTCCTATAATTCACCCCTCCACTTT. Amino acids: CASSLRGSSYNSPLHF.

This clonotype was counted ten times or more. The CDR3 nucleotides are TGCAGCGTTGCCGGGACAGGGAACACCGGGGAGCTGTTTTTT. Translation gives CSVAGTGNTGELFF. The chain links TRBV29-1 to TRBJ2-2; 8 nucleotides match TRBD1. With 4 bases clipped from V and 1 base from J, the junction kept 2 bases outside the gene matches. This CDR3 region has 14 residues. CDR1 and CDR2 (germline): SQVTM, ANQGSEA.

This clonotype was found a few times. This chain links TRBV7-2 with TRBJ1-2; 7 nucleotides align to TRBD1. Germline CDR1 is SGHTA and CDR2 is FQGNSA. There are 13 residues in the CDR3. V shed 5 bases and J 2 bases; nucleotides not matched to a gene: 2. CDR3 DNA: TGTGCCAGCAGCGAGGGACAGAACTATGGCTACACCTTC. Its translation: CASSEGQNYGYTF.

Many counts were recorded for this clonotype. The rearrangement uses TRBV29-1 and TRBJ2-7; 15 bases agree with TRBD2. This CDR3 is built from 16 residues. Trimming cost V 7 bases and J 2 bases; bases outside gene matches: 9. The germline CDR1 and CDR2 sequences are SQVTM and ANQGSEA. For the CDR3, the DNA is TGCAGCGCCTCCGGGACTAGCGGGAGGCAGACCTACGAGCAGTACTTC. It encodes CSASGTSGRQTYEQYF.

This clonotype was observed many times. Here the CDR3 DNA reads TGTGCCAGCAGCCCGAGGAGGGACAGCTACCAAGAGACCCAGTACTTC. Its protein is CASSPRRDSYQETQYF. V is TRBV7-9 and J is TRBJ2-5, with D possibly TRBD1 on 7 matching bases. V was shortened by 5 bases and J by 0 bases, with 16 bases between the two germline ends. This CDR3 comprises 16 residues. Germline CDR1 and CDR2: SEHNR and FQNEAQ (reference sequence).

This CDR3 reads CASSQEPPGFNEKLFF. The CDR3 bases are TGTGCCAGCAGCCAAGAACCGCCAGGATTTAATGAAAAACTGTTTTTT. This sequence joins TRBV3-1 and TRBJ1-4; D remains ambiguous. The ends were cut back, 0 bases at V and 4 bases at J, with 12 bases in the middle. The CDR3 runs to 16 residues. Looked up from germline, CDR1 is LGHDT and CDR2 is YNNKEL (reference sequence).

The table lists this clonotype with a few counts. CDR3 sequence (DNA): TGTGCCAGCAGCTTAGATCCGGGACAGGGAAATGAAAAACTGTTTTTT. It codes for CASSLDPGQGNEKLFF. This chain uses TRBV7-6 with TRBJ1-4, with TRBD1 matching over 9 bases. From germline, CDR1 is SGHVS and CDR2 FNYEAQ. The CDR3 totals 16 residues. J gave up 5 bases and V 1 base, and 5 bases lay outside the gene matches.